The clone carrying this T cell receptor (beta chain) appeared many times. The data stem from a study of naive and memory T cell subsets. Two oligonucleotides, mixed equimolar, formed the beta constant-region primer covering TRBC1 and TRBC2. TCRdb analysed the UMI-ligation and nested PCR reads with MiXCR anew, one entry per CDR3 protein. The repertoire holds 120,000 to 150,000 distinct CDR3 sequences, with about a sixth as singletons. Germline values: CDR1 SGHTA, CDR2 FQGNSA. The CDR3 is 16 residues long. V was clipped by 2 bases and J by 6 bases; unmatched bases: 7. V usage is TRBV7-2 and J usage is TRBJ2-2; TRBD1 aligns across 9 bases. Sequencing used naive CD4+ T cells from blood. This sequence was found in a human donor in good health. Here the CDR3 DNA reads TGTGCCAGCAGCTTAAGCTGGGACAGGGATGCCGGGGAGCTGTTTTTT. This codes for CASSLSWDRDAGELFF.